The rows below give T cell receptor beta chains drawn from one sample of a study of radiation and T cells in renal cell carcinoma. Clones were read by immunoSEQ multiplex PCR, and TCRdb kept only the in-frame ones, dropping some. The sample comprises roughly 49,000 clones, more than 80% of which are singletons, and 25% to 30% rests with the top ten. Material: blood, obtained from a patient whose treatment included radiotherapy and nephrectomy. The receptors were sampled from a woman in her seventies with renal cell carcinoma. Both conserved end residues are part of each CDR3. D genes are given only for firm matches. Rows may omit the clone size; those that give it use once, few, many or a size class.

CDR3	DNA	D	size	length	V	J
CASTSAGTDTQYF	TGTGCCAGCACTTCTGCGGGAACGGATACGCAGTATTTT	NA	NA	13	TRBV7-9	TRBJ2-3
CASSQEGAYEQYF	TGCGCCAGCAGCCAAGAAGGTGCCTACGAGCAGTACTTC	NA	NA	13	TRBV4-3	TRBJ2-7
CASSPGTLTYNEQFF	TGCGCCAGCAGCCCCGGGACTCTAACCTACAATGAGCAGTTCTTC	NA	NA	15	TRBV5-1	TRBJ2-1
CASSFNREPTNEKLFF	TGTGCCAGCAGCTTTAACAGGGAACCGACTAATGAAAAACTGTTTTTT	NA	NA	16	TRBV7-9	TRBJ1-4
CASRARQANTGELFF	TGTGCCAGCAGAGCCAGACAGGCGAACACCGGGGAGCTGTTTTTT	NA	NA	15	TRBV2	TRBJ2-2
CASSSARASTDTQYF	TGTGCCAGCTCATCGGCTCGAGCTAGCACAGATACGCAGTATTTT	NA	NA	15	TRBV18	TRBJ2-3
CASSLNYEQYF	TGTGCCAGCAGTTTAAACTACGAGCAGTACTTC	NA	NA	11	TRBV6-6	TRBJ2-7
CASSQFATDEAFF	TGCGCCAGCAGCCAATTTGCGACAGATGAAGCTTTCTTT	NA	many	13	TRBV4-1	TRBJ1-1
CASTGWGQGATEAFF	TGTGCCAGCACCGGTTGGGGACAGGGGGCAACTGAAGCTTTCTTT	TRBD1	few	15	TRBV7-9	TRBJ1-1
CASGRGDGNEKLFF	TGCGCCAGCGGAAGGGGGGACGGTAATGAAAAACTGTTTTTT	NA	few	14	TRBV5-1	TRBJ1-4
CASSLGRPLNYGYTF	TGTGCCAGCAGCTTAGGGAGACCTCTTAACTATGGCTACACCTTC	NA	NA	15	TRBV5-4	TRBJ1-2
CASSLSPGQGNEQFF	TGTGCCAGCAGCCTCTCGCCGGGACAGGGGAATGAGCAGTTCTTC	TRBD1	NA	15	TRBV7-8	TRBJ2-1
CASSEGSANYGYTF	TGTGCCAGCAGTGAAGGTAGCGCTAACTATGGCTACACCTTC	NA	NA	14	TRBV25-1	TRBJ1-2
CASTSPGSNTEAFF	TGTGCCAGCACATCCCCAGGTTCTAACACTGAAGCTTTCTTT	NA	NA	14	TRBV11-1	TRBJ1-1
CASQKAGDTGELFF	TGTGCCAGCCAGAAAGCGGGAGACACCGGGGAGCTGTTTTTT	TRBD2	NA	14	TRBV5-4	TRBJ2-2
CASSVQGYSGNTIYF	TGTGCCAGCAGCGTACAGGGCTACTCTGGAAACACCATATATTTT	NA	NA	15	TRBV9	TRBJ1-3
CASSTDTPEKLFF	TGCGCCAGCAGCACGGACACCCCTGAAAAACTGTTTTTT	NA	NA	13	TRBV5-1	TRBJ1-4
CASRGDRPSNQPQHF	TGTGCCAGCAGAGGGGACAGACCCTCTAATCAGCCCCAGCATTTT	TRBD1	once	15	TRBV6-6	TRBJ1-5
CASSLEGEGYGYTF	TGCGCCAGCAGCTTGGAGGGGGAGGGTTATGGCTACACCTTC	NA	NA	14	TRBV5-1	TRBJ1-2
CASSQVSENTEAFF	TGCGCCAGCAGCCAAGTGTCAGAGAACACTGAAGCTTTCTTT	NA	NA	14	TRBV4-3	TRBJ1-1
CASSRDRNTEAFF	TGTGCCAGCTCCCGGGACAGGAACACTGAAGCTTTCTTT	TRBD1	few	13	TRBV18	TRBJ1-1
CASSVEGLNTEAFF	TGTGCCAGCAGCGTAGAGGGGTTGAACACTGAAGCTTTCTTT	NA	NA	14	TRBV9	TRBJ1-1
CASSEEWTAIYEQYF	TGTGCCAGCAGTGAAGAATGGACAGCGATCTACGAGCAGTACTTC	NA	once	15	TRBV6-1	TRBJ2-7